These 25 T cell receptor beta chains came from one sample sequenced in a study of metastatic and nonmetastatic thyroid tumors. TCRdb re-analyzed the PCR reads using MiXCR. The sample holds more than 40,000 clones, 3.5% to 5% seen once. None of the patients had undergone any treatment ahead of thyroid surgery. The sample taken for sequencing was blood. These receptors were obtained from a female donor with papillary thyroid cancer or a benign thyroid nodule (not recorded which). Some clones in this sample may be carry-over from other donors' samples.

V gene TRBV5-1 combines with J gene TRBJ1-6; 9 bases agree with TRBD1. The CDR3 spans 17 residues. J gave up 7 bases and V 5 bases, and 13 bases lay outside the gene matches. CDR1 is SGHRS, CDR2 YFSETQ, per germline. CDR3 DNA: TGCGCCAGCAGTAGAGGATGCCCGGGACAGGGAAATTCACCCCTCCACTTT. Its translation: CASSRGCPGQGNSPLHF. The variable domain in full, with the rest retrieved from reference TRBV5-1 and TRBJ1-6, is KAGVTQTPRYLIKTRGQQVTLSCSPISGHRSVSWYQQTPGQGLQFLFEYFSETQRNKGNFPGRFSGRQFSNSRSEMNVSTLELGDSALYLCASSRGCPGQGNSPLHFGNGTRLTVT.

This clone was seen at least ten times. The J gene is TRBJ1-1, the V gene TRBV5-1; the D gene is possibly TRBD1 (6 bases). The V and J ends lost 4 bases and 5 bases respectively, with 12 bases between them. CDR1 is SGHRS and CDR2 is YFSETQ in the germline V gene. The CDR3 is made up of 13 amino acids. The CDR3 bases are TGCGCCAGCAGCACCTCAGGGGAAACTGAAGCTTTCTTT. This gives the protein CASSTSGETEAFF.

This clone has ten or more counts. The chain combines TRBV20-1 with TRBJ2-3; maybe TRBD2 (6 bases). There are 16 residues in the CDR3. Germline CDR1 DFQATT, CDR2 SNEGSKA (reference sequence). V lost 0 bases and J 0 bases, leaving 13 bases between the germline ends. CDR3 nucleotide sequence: TGCAGTGCTAGAGATCGGATGCGGGGTAGCACAGATACGCAGTATTTT. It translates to CSARDRMRGSTDTQYF.

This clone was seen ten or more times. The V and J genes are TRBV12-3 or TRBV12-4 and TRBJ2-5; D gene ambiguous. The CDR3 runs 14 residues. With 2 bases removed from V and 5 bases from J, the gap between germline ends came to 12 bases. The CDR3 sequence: CASSLRSMMETQYF. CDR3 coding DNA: TGTGCCAGCAGTTTAAGGTCGATGATGGAGACCCAGTACTTC.

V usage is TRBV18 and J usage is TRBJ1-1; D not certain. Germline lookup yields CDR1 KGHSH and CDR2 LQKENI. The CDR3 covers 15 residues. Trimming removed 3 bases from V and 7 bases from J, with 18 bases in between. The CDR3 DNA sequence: TGTGCCAGCTCACCCCCTGGAAGCGCATCGGGTGAAGCTTTCTTT. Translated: CASSPPGSASGEAFF. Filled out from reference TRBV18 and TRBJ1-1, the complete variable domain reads NAGVMQNPRHLVRRRGQEARLRCSPMKGHSHVYWYRQLPEEGLKFMVYLQKENIIDESGMPKERFSAEFPKEGPSILRIQQVVRGDSAAYFCASSPPGSASGEAFFGQGTRLTVV.

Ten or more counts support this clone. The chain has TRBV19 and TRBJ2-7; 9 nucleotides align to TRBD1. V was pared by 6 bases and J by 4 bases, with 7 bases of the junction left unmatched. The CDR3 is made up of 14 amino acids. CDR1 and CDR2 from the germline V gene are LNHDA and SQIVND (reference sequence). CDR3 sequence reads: CASRPQGQGYEQYF. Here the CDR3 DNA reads TGTGCCAGTAGGCCACAAGGACAGGGGTACGAGCAGTACTTC.

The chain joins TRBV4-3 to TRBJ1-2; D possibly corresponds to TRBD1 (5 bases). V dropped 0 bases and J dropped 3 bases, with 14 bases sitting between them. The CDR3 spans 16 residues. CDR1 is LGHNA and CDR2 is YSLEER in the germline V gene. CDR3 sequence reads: CASSQDGTKAYYGYTF. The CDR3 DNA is TGCGCCAGCAGCCAAGATGGGACCAAAGCCTACTATGGCTACACCTTC.

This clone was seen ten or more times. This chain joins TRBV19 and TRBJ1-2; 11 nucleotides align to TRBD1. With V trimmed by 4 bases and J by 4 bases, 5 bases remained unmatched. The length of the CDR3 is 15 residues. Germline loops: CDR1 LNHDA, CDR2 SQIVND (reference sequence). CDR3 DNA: TGTGCCAGTAGTACGACCGGGACAGGGGGCTATGGCTACACCTTC. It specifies CASSTTGTGGYGYTF.

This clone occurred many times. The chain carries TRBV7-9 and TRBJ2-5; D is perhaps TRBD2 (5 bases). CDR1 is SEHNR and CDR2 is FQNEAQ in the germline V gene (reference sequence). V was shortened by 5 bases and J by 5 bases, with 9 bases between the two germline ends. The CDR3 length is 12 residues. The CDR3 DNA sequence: TGTGCCAGCAGCCCGGGGTTTGAGACCCAGTACTTC. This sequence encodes CASSPGFETQYF.

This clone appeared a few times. The CDR3 is CASSFSGGGYEQYF. The DNA for the CDR3 is TGTGCCAGCAGCTTTTCAGGGGGGGGTTACGAGCAGTACTTC. The rearrangement uses TRBV5-4 and TRBJ2-7; D is tentatively TRBD1 or TRBD2 (7 bases each). V gave up 2 bases and J gave up 4 bases, with 13 bases separating them. The CDR3 runs to 14 residues. Germline-derived CDR1 and CDR2 are SGHNT and YYREEE (reference sequence).

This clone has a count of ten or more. Here the CDR3 reads CSARDWGQGYEQYF. The CDR3, as DNA: TGCAGTGCTAGAGATTGGGGACAGGGCTACGAGCAGTACTTC. The genes are TRBV20-1 and TRBJ2-7; 9 bases map to TRBD1. The CDR3 totals 14 residues. Germline lookup yields CDR1 DFQATT and CDR2 SNEGSKA (reference sequence). The V and J ends lost 0 bases and 3 bases, in that order; junction bases with no gene match: 3.

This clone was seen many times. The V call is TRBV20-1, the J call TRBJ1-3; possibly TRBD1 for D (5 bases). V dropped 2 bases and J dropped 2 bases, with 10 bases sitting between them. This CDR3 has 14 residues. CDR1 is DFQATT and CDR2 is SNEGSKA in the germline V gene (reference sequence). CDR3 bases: TGCAGTGCTAGACCCCGGGGGACTGGAAACACCATATATTTT. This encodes CSARPRGTGNTIYF.

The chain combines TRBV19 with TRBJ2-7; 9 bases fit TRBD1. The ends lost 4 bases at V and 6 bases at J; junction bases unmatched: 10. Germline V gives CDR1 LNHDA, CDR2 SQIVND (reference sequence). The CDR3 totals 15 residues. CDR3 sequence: CASSTRGTGSVEQYF. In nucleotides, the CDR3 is TGTGCCAGTAGTACTCGCGGGACAGGGTCGGTCGAGCAGTACTTC.

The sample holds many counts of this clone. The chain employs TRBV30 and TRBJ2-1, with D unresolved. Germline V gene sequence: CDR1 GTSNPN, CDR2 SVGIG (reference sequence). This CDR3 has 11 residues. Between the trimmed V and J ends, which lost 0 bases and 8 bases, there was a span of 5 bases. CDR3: CAWSVLYEQFF. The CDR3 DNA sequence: TGTGCCTGGAGTGTACTATATGAGCAGTTCTTC.

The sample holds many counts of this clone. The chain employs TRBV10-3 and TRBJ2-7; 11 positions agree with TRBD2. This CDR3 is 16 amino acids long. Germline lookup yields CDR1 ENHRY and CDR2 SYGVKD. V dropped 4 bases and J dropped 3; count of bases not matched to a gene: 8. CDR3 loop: CAISGDSGRGVYEQYF. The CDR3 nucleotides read TGTGCCATCAGTGGGGATAGCGGGAGGGGAGTCTACGAGCAGTACTTC.

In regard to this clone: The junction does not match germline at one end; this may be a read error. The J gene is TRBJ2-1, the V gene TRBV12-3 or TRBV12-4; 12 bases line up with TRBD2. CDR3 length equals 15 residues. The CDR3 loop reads CASIMRTSGDKEQFF. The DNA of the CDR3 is TGTGCCAGCATCATGAGGACTAGCGGGGACAAGGAGCAGTTCTTC.

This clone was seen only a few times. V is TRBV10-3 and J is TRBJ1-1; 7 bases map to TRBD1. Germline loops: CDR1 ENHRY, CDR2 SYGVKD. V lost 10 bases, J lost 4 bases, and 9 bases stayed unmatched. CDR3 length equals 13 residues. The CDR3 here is CATEGALGTEAFF. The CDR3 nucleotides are TGTGCCACGGAGGGGGCTTTGGGCACTGAAGCTTTCTTT.

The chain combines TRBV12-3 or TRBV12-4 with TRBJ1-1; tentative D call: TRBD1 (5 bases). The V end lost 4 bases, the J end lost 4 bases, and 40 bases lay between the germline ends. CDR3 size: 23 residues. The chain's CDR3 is CASSSLAGGHYEQYLGPGTEAFF. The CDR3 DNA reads TGTGCCAGCAGTTCCCTAGCGGGAGGCCATTACGAGCAGTACTTGGGGCCGGGCACTGAAGCTTTCTTT.

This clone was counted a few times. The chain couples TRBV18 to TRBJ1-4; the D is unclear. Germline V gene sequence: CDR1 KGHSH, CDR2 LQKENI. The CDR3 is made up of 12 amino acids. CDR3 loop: CARSRNDEKLFF. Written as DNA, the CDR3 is TGTGCAAGATCACGAAATGATGAAAAACTGTTTTTT.

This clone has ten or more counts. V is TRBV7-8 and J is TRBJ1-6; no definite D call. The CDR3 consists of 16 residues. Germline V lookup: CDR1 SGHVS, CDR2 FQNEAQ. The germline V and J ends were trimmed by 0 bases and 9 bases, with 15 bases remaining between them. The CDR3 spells CASSLARADQGSPLHF. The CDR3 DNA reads TGTGCCAGCAGCTTAGCGCGGGCAGACCAAGGTTCACCCCTCCACTTT.

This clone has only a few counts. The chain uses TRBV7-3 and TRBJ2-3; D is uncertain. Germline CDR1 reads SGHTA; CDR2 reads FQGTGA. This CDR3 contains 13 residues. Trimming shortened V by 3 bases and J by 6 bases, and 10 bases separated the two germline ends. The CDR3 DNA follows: TGTGCCAGCAGCTTCTCACCGGAGGATACGCAGTATTTT. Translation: CASSFSPEDTQYF.

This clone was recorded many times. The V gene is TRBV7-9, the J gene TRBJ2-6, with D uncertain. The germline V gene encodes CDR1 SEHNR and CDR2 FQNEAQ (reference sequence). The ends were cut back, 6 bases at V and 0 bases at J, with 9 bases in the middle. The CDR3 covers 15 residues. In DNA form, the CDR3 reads TGTGCCAGCAGTTACCCCGGCTCTGGGGCCAACGTCCTGACTTTC. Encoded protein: CASSYPGSGANVLTF.

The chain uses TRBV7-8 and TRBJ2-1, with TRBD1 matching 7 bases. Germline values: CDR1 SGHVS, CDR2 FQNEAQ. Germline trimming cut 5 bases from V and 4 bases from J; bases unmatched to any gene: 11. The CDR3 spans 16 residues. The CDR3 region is CASSRMTGILYNEQFF. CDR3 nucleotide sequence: TGTGCCAGCAGCCGTATGACAGGGATTCTTTACAATGAGCAGTTCTTC.

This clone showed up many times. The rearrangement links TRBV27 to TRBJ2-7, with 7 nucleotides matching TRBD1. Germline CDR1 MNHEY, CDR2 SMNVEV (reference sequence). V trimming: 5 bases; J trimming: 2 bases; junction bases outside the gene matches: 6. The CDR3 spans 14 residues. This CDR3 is CASSLRTGTYEQYF. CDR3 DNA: TGTGCCAGCAGTCTCCGGACAGGCACCTACGAGCAGTACTTC.

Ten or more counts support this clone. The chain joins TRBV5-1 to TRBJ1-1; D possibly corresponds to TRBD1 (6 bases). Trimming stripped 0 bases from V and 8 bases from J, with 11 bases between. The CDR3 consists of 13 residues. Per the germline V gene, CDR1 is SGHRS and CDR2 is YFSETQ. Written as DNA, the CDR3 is TGCGCCAGCAGCTTGGCGGTAGGGGGGGAAGCTTTCTTT. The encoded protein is CASSLAVGGEAFF.